This TCR beta chain originates from a study of vaccination effects on CD4 cells after COVID-19. Germline V gene lookup returns CDR1 LNHDA and CDR2 SQIVND (reference sequence). CDR3 length: 17 amino acids. V lost 5 bases and J lost 0; bases outside the gene matches: 4. In the ViraFEST assay, antigen-specific CD4+ clonotypes were identified by expansion after peptide-pool stimulation. With 10 to 11 days of culture completed, CD4+ T cells were isolated. Sequencing used immunoSEQ multiplex PCR; TCRdb keeps in-frame clones, though not all of them. The sample holds under 80,000 clones, around four fifths seen once. As concerns this clone: Antigen specificity is unknown.

The source was CD4+ T cells from PBMCs cultured with HCoV-229E spike peptides, collected before COVID-19 vaccination. This sequence was found in a human donor who received a COVID-19 vaccine. The rearrangement joins TRBV19 to TRBJ2-6; 10 positions agree with TRBD2. As DNA, the CDR3 is TGTGCCAGTAGTTCCTTAGCGGGGGGCTCTGGGGCCAACGTCCTGACTTTC. This gives the protein CASSSLAGGSGANVLTF.